Listed below are T cell receptor beta chains from one sample, sequenced in a study of shared clonotypes between healthy human individuals. The data were produced by immunoSEQ multiplex PCR, yet TCRdb's version contains in-frame clones alone and is incomplete. Seen here are roughly 1,500,000 clones, 95% to 99% observed once, and the top ten hold roughly 0.4%. Sequenced material: naive CD4+ T cells sorted from blood. These receptors originate from a man aged 30-40 years in good health. Both conserved end residues are part of each CDR3. A D gene is named only where the DNA matches it firmly. Clone size is shown for a subset of rows, as once, few, many or a class of expanded clone.

TRBJ2-5 NA once TRBV28 CASSSRRSKETQYF TGTGCCAGCAGTTCCCGCCGGTCAAAAGAGACCCAGTACTTC
TRBJ2-1 NA NA TRBV28 CASSLGTRSYNEQFF TGTGCCAGCAGTTTAGGGACAAGATCCTACAATGAGCAGTTCTTC
TRBJ1-1 NA NA TRBV5-4 CASSLLTGDSAVAFF TGTGCCAGCAGCTTGTTGACCGGGGACTCCGCGGTAGCTTTCTTT
TRBJ2-7 TRBD2 NA TRBV6-5 CASSYLPSGSSYEQYF TGTGCCAGCAGTTACCTTCCTAGCGGGAGTTCCTACGAGCAGTACTTC
TRBJ2-1 NA NA TRBV5-1 CASSLGPSEGEQFF TGCGCCAGCAGCTTGGGGCCTTCGGAAGGTGAGCAGTTCTTC
TRBJ1-5 NA once TRBV15 CATSRGGVWGASNQPQHF TGTGCCACCAGCAGAGGAGGGGTTTGGGGTGCTAGCAATCAGCCCCAGCATTTT
TRBJ2-2 NA NA TRBV9 CASSVVGRPDTGELFF TGTGCCAGCAGCGTAGTTGGACGGCCCGACACCGGGGAGCTGTTTTTT
TRBJ2-1 NA NA TRBV19 CASSASTPLSEQFF TGTGCCAGTAGTGCCTCGACGCCCTTGAGCGAGCAGTTCTTC
TRBJ1-2 NA NA TRBV27 CASSWAPFSNYGYTF TGTGCCAGCAGTTGGGCACCCTTTTCTAACTATGGCTACACCTTC
TRBJ2-3 TRBD2 NA TRBV9 CASSVVAGGRTDTQYF TGTGCCAGCAGCGTCGTAGCGGGAGGTCGCACAGATACGCAGTATTTT
TRBJ2-7 NA NA TRBV4-1 CASSQIPGLVGGEQYF TGCGCCAGCAGCCAAATTCCGGGCCTGGTGGGGGGCGAGCAGTACTTC
TRBJ2-7 TRBD2 NA TRBV19 CASSFTSGSYEQYF TGTGCCAGTAGTTTTACTAGCGGCTCCTACGAGCAGTACTTC
TRBJ2-7 NA NA TRBV28 CASSSVQGFHEQYF TGTGCCAGCAGTTCAGTGCAGGGTTTCCACGAGCAGTACTTC
TRBJ2-7 NA NA TRBV6-5 CATRRGRDYEQYF TGTGCCACCCGGAGGGGACGGGACTACGAGCAGTACTTC
TRBJ2-1 NA few TRBV9 CASNSGYNEQFF TGTGCCAGCAATTCGGGCTACAATGAGCAGTTCTTC
TRBJ2-3 NA NA TRBV5-6 CASSFGHTDTQYF TGTGCCAGCAGCTTTGGGCACACAGATACGCAGTATTTT
TRBJ2-5 TRBD2 NA TRBV5-1 CASSPPGGVGRRKTQYF TGCGCCAGCAGCCCCCCCGGGGGGGTCGGGAGGAGGAAGACCCAGTACTTC
TRBJ2-2 NA NA TRBV27 CASRIGRVNTGELFF TGTGCCAGCAGAATCGGGCGGGTTAACACCGGGGAGCTGTTTTTT
TRBJ2-1 TRBD2 NA TRBV7-3 CASSRHGTSGSSPYNEQFF TGTGCCAGCAGCCGTCATGGGACTAGCGGGAGTTCGCCATACAATGAGCAGTTCTTC
TRBJ1-5 NA NA TRBV11-2 CASSPYARGVKVQPQHF TGTGCCAGCAGCCCGTACGCGAGGGGAGTAAAGGTTCAGCCCCAGCATTTT
TRBJ2-5 TRBD1 NA TRBV28 CASSYDRGRGETQYF TGTGCCAGCAGCTACGACAGGGGACGGGGGGAGACCCAGTACTTC
TRBJ2-5 NA NA TRBV11-2 CASSGRGDRRLYF TGTGCCAGCAGCGGCCGGGGGGACAGAAGACTTTACTTC
TRBJ2-2 TRBD1 NA TRBV5-4 CASGTGSILFF TGTGCCAGCGGGACAGGGTCTATCCTGTTTTTT
TRBJ2-7 TRBD2 NA TRBV4-3 CASSQELAMDSYEQYF TGCGCCAGCAGCCAAGAACTAGCGATGGATTCATACGAGCAGTACTTC
TRBJ1-2 NA few TRBV5-5 CASSPEARAGYTF TGTGCCAGCAGCCCGGAGGCCAGGGCTGGCTACACCTTC
TRBJ2-3 NA NA TRBV28 CASTTSTDTQYF TGTGCCAGCACCACTAGCACAGATACGCAGTATTTT
TRBJ2-3 NA NA TRBV28 CASSSGHPDGNTQYF TGTGCCAGCAGTTCCGGACACCCGGACGGGAATACGCAGTATTTT
TRBJ2-7 NA NA TRBV29-1 CSVQVTGGYEQYF TGCAGCGTTCAAGTCACGGGTGGATACGAGCAGTACTTC
TRBJ1-1 TRBD1 NA TRBV18 CASSLMTGVNTEAFF TGTGCCAGCTCACTTATGACAGGGGTGAACACTGAAGCTTTCTTT
TRBJ2-7 NA NA TRBV5-1 CASSLEGRGGYEQYF TGCGCCAGCAGCTTGGAGGGCAGGGGCGGTTACGAGCAGTACTTC
TRBJ2-7 TRBD2 NA TRBV9 CASSVVPTAGGAYNEQYF TGTGCCAGCAGCGTAGTTCCCACAGCGGGAGGCGCCTATAACGAGCAGTACTTC
TRBJ2-2 TRBD2 NA TRBV11-3 CASSFGTWGGNTGELFF TGTGCCAGCAGCTTTGGCACCTGGGGGGGGAACACCGGGGAGCTGTTTTTT
TRBJ2-3 TRBD1 NA TRBV5-1 CASAATGGRDTQYF TGCGCCAGCGCCGCGACAGGGGGCAGAGATACGCAGTATTTT
TRBJ2-7 NA NA TRBV7-8 CASSPTDSYEQYF TGTGCCAGCAGCCCGACGGATTCCTACGAGCAGTACTTC
TRBJ1-2 NA NA TRBV6-5 CASSTEGEGYGYTF TGTGCCAGCAGTACTGAGGGAGAAGGCTATGGCTACACCTTC
TRBJ2-3 NA NA TRBV4-1 CASSQGRPGATDTQYF TGCGCCAGCAGCCAGGGGAGGCCCGGCGCCACAGATACGCAGTATTTT
TRBJ1-4 NA once TRBV7-2 CASSRKLNEKLFF TGTGCCAGCAGCCGAAAGCTTAATGAAAAACTGTTTTTT
TRBJ2-2 NA NA TRBV5-1 CASSLVGGPDTGELFF TGCGCCAGCAGCTTGGTGGGTGGCCCTGACACCGGGGAGCTGTTTTTT
TRBJ2-1 TRBD1 NA TRBV7-3 CASSIDRVNEQFF TGTGCCAGCAGCATCGACAGGGTCAATGAGCAGTTCTTC
TRBJ2-3 NA NA TRBV5-4 CASSEGGADTQYF TGTGCCAGCAGCGAAGGAGGAGCAGATACGCAGTATTTT
TRBJ2-7 NA NA TRBV5-4 CASSSLLTGIYEQYF TGTGCCAGCAGCTCTCTGCTCACCGGGATCTACGAGCAGTACTTC
TRBJ1-4 NA NA TRBV16 CASSQMVSGERGEKLFF TGTGCCAGCAGCCAAATGGTTTCGGGGGAGAGAGGTGAAAAACTGTTTTTT
TRBJ2-3 TRBD2 NA TRBV28 CASSLAGDDTQYF TGTGCCAGCAGTTTAGCGGGAGATGATACGCAGTATTTT
TRBJ2-7 NA NA TRBV5-1 CASSLTESYEQYF TGCGCCAGCAGCCTCACCGAATCCTACGAGCAGTACTTC
TRBJ1-3 NA NA TRBV18 CASSSGGLPSSGNTIYF TGTGCCAGCTCATCGGGGGGGCTACCTTCCTCTGGAAACACCATATATTTT
TRBJ2-1 NA NA TRBV7-2 CASSTRKTVLNEQFF TGTGCCAGCAGCACACGAAAAACAGTTCTCAATGAGCAGTTCTTC
TRBJ2-3 TRBD2 NA TRBV7-8 CASSRSGTTDTQYF TGTGCCAGCAGCCGCAGCGGGACCACAGATACGCAGTATTTT
TRBJ2-7 NA NA TRBV20-1 CSAPRDYEQYF TGCAGTGCTCCCCGGGACTACGAGCAGTACTTC